Presented here are 13 T cell receptor beta chains from one specimen sequenced in a study of CD8+CD57+ T cells in acquired aplastic anemia. Genomic DNA provided the template from which TCR beta VDJ and CDR3 profiles were obtained. TCRdb analysed the reads with MiXCR anew, one entry per CDR3 protein. This table holds roughly 290,000 distinct CDR3 sequences, under 60% found once. Patients selected for sequencing had displayed CD8+CD57+ cell expansion by flow cytometry. The sequenced sample was sorted CD4+, CD8+, or CD8+CD57+ T cells (not recorded which) from PBMCs. All receptors derive from a human donor with aplastic anemia.

The chain carries TRBV5-1 and TRBJ2-5; 7 nucleotides align to TRBD1. CDR1 is SGHRS, CDR2 YFSETQ, per germline. The CDR3 is 14 amino acids. Trimming took 5 bases from V and 4 from J; bases not matched to a gene: 8. CDR3 loop: CASSPGQVGETQYF. DNA of the CDR3: TGCGCCAGCAGTCCTGGACAGGTGGGAGAGACCCAGTACTTC.

As for this clonotype: An end of the junction does not agree with germline; a read error may underlie this. The chain combines TRBV7-8 with TRBJ2-7, with TRBD1 matching over 11 bases. CDR3 length: 16 amino acids. CDR1 and CDR2 (germline): SGHVS, FQNEAQ. CDR3 bases: TGCGCCAGCAGTAAGCCCGGGACAGGGGGGTGGTACGAGCAGTACTTC. It translates to CASSKPGTGGWYEQYF.

This chain uses TRBV20-1 with TRBJ1-3, with 8 bases lining up with TRBD1. Germline loops: CDR1 DFQATT, CDR2 SNEGSKA (reference sequence). This CDR3 has 17 amino acids. V dropped 1 base and J dropped 7; count of bases not matched to a gene: 15. CDR3 protein: CSARGTIGQGRGNTIYF. The CDR3 nucleotides read TGCAGTGCTAGAGGGACCATTGGACAGGGCCGGGGGAACACCATATATTTT.

The chain couples TRBV20-1 to TRBJ2-5, with D tentatively TRBD1 (7 bases). Germline-derived CDR1 and CDR2 are DFQATT and SNEGSKA (reference sequence). CDR3 length: 13 residues. Trimming stripped 6 bases from V and 4 bases from J, with 15 bases between. In DNA form, the CDR3 reads TGCAGTGCGCATCACAGGGGAGGAGAGACCCAGTACTTC. It specifies CSAHHRGGETQYF.

This clonotype has just a few counts. V and J are TRBV9 and TRBJ1-6; D is uncertain. The CDR3 consists of 11 residues. V dropped 4 bases and J dropped 9 bases, with 5 bases sitting between them. The germline gives CDR1 SGDLS, CDR2 YYNGEE. The CDR3 loop is CASSTPSPLHF. CDR3 sequence (DNA): TGTGCCAGCAGCACCCCTTCACCCCTCCACTTT.

The chain carries TRBV24-1 and TRBJ2-5; TRBD2 matches at 12 bases. After removal of 7 bases from V and 4 bases from J, the junction contained 0 bases not matched to a gene. This CDR3 has 13 residues. Germline-derived CDR1 and CDR2 are KGHDR and SFDVKD. CDR3 protein: CATRLAGGETQYF. CDR3 DNA: TGTGCCACCAGACTAGCGGGGGGAGAGACCCAGTACTTC.

The gene calls are TRBV29-1 and TRBJ1-5; 8 bases align to TRBD1. Germline V gene data show CDR1 as SQVTM and CDR2 as ANQGSEA. The CDR3 totals 15 residues. V was pared by 4 bases and J by 3 bases, with 8 bases of the junction left unmatched. This CDR3 is CSVVTGTGYNQPQHF. DNA for the CDR3: TGCAGCGTTGTTACTGGGACAGGCTACAATCAGCCCCAGCATTTT. Full variable domain (missing parts from reference TRBV29-1 and TRBJ1-5): SAVISQKPSRDICQRGTSLTIQCQVDSQVTMMFWYRQQPGQSLTLIATANQGSEATYESGFVIDKFPISRPNLTFSTLTVSNMSPEDSSIYLCSVVTGTGYNQPQHFGDGTRLSIL.

V gene TRBV11-2 combines with J gene TRBJ1-1; D is unclear. The CDR3 is made up of 11 amino acids. Germline-derived CDR1 and CDR2 are SGHAT and FQNNGV. Trimming pared 6 bases from V and 5 bases from J, leaving 7 bases between. DNA for the CDR3: TGTGCCAGCAGGGGTAAAACTGAAGCTTTCTTT. As protein: CASRGKTEAFF.

The V call is TRBV10-3, the J call TRBJ2-5; D is unresolved. The V end lost 6 bases, the J end lost 2 bases, and 10 bases lay between the germline ends. Looked up from germline, CDR1 is ENHRY and CDR2 is SYGVKD. CDR3 length: 13 residues. For the CDR3, the DNA is TGTGCCATCAGGCCGGACCTACAAGAGACCCAGTACTTC. It codes for CAIRPDLQETQYF.

The genes are TRBV19 and TRBJ1-1; D is undetermined. Germline-derived CDR1 and CDR2 are LNHDA and SQIVND (reference sequence). This CDR3 is 12 amino acids long. Trimming took 5 bases from V and 1 from J, leaving 5 bases between them. The CDR3 DNA sequence: TGTGCCAGTAGTCCTTCGAACACTGAAGCTTTCTTT. This sequence encodes CASSPSNTEAFF.

This chain joins TRBV24-1 and TRBJ1-3, with 9 bases matching TRBD1. Germline CDR1 is KGHDR and CDR2 is SFDVKD. The trim removed 8 bases at V and 3 bases at J, leaving 13 bases unmatched. CDR3 length: 17 residues. The CDR3 DNA sequence: TGTGCCACCAACCGGGACAGGGCCGTAGAACGTGGAAACACCATATATTTT. This sequence encodes CATNRDRAVERGNTIYF.

This chain joins TRBV12-3 or TRBV12-4 and TRBJ1-1, with 8 bases that match TRBD1. V lost 6 bases to trimming and J lost 2 bases; unmatched junction nucleotides: 8. The CDR3 loop spans 15 amino acids. Here the CDR3 reads CASSRGTGLNTEAFF. CDR3 DNA: TGTGCCAGCAGCCGCGGGACAGGCTTAAACACTGAAGCTTTCTTT.

This clonotype appeared many times. V usage is TRBV18 and J usage is TRBJ1-1; D ambiguous. CDR3 length: 13 amino acids. V dropped 3 bases and J dropped 1 base, with 6 bases sitting between them. From germline, CDR1 is KGHSH and CDR2 LQKENI. The chain's CDR3 is CASSPRQNTEAFF. The CDR3 DNA follows: TGTGCCAGCTCACCGCGACAGAACACTGAAGCTTTCTTT.